This T cell receptor beta chain was recorded in a study of shared clonotypes between healthy human individuals. Profiled with immunoSEQ multiplex PCR; TCRdb holds only in-frame clones, not every one. The sample comprises 2,500,000 or so clones, 85% to 95% of which are singletons, and around 0.38% rests with the top ten. This clone was observed once. J gave up 4 bases and V 4 bases, and 9 bases lay outside the gene matches. Germline lookup yields CDR1 SNHLY and CDR2 FYNNEI. The CDR3 runs to 16 residues. The genes are TRBV2 and TRBJ1-2; TRBD1 agrees at 10 bases. The TCR was taken from a man between 18 and 35 years old in good health. Some clones in this sample may be carry-over from other donors' samples. Sequencing was carried out using naive CD4+ T cells from PBMCs. Subset noted: CD45RA+ positively selected. The CDR3 loop is CASSGLDRGQGYGYTF. CDR3 DNA: TGTGCCAGCAGTGGGTTAGACAGGGGGCAAGGCTATGGCTACACCTTC.